Described below is a single T cell receptor (beta chain) sequence and its context. Its cognate antigen is unknown. TCRdb re-derived calls from the 5' RACE reads in MiXCR, one entry per CDR3 protein. The sample includes roughly 1,500,000 distinct CDR3 sequences, under 35% of them seen just once. V trimming: 4 bases; J trimming: 6 bases; junction bases outside the gene matches: 16. The CDR3 consists of 17 residues. Germline assignment: CDR1 ENHRY and CDR2 SYGVKD. This specimen belongs to a study of identical twins. Study results and caveats: Conclusions relied on cross-sectional statistical analysis, not following the same donors. Twin sharing of out-of-frame TCR alpha was underestimated by models in monozygotic pairs.

Sequencing was done on a sample of cord blood. The chain couples TRBV10-3 to TRBJ1-2; 8 bases are shared with TRBD1. The sequence was collected from a newborn girl in good health. The CDR3 region has the DNA TGTGCCATCAGTGGGCGGGCAGGGGGCGCGTCGGAAGATGGCTACACCTTC. It codes for CAISGRAGGASEDGYTF.